This TCR beta chain was captured in a study of T cell changes during pregnancy in multiple sclerosis. Profiled with immunoSEQ multiplex PCR; TCRdb holds only in-frame clones, not every one. The table has approximately 63,000 clones, 91% seen once; the top ten hold 1% to 1.5%. The ends were cut back, 0 bases at V and 0 bases at J, with 9 bases in the middle. The CDR3 is 16 residues long. Germline V lookup: CDR1 SGHNT, CDR2 YYREEE (reference sequence). This chain uses TRBV5-4 with TRBJ2-2, with D maybe TRBD2 (7 bases). This sequence originates from a female donor in good health, enrolled as a control in a pregnancy study. The source was peripheral blood, collected after pregnancy. The CDR3 bases are TGTGCCAGCAGCTTGGAGGGGGGGACGAACACCGGGGAGCTGTTTTTT. This translates into CASSLEGGTNTGELFF. The whole variable domain, filled in from reference TRBV5-4 and TRBJ2-2, reads ETGVTQSPTHLIKTRGQQVTLRCSSQSGHNTVSWYQQALGQGPQFIFQYYREEENGRGNFPPRFSGLQFPNYSSELNVNALELDDSALYLCASSLEGGTNTGELFFGEGSRLTVL.